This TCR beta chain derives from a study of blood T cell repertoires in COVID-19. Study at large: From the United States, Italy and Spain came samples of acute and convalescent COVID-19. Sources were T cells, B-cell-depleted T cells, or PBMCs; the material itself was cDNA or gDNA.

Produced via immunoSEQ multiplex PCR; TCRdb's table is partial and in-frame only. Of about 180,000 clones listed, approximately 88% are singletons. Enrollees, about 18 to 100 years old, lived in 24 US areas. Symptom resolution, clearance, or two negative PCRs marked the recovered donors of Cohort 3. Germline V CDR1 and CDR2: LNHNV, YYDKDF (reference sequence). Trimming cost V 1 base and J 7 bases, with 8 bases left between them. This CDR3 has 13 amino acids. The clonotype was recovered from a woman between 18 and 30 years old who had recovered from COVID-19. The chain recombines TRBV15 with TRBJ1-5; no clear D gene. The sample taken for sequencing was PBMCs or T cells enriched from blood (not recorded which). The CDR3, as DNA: TGTGCCACCAGCAGAGCTAACTGGCAGCCCCAGCATTTT. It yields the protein CATSRANWQPQHF.